These T cell receptor beta chains were read from a single sample in a study of OX40 agonist ivuxolimab in advanced cancers. This table comes from immunoSEQ multiplex PCR, and its TCRdb copy is limited to in-frame clones, with some not included. The sample has around 150,000 clones; about 92% are singletons. The sequencing here drew on CD4+ or CD8+ T cells sorted from blood, taken in a trial of the OX40 agonist ivuxolimab. The receptors were sampled from an adult with an advanced solid tumor such as melanoma, head and neck, liver or kidney cancer. The CDR3 runs from the conserved cysteine through the conserved F or W. Fields, in order: clone size, V gene, J gene, CDR3 length, D gene, CDR3 protein, CDR3 DNA. A D gene is named only where the DNA matches it firmly. Expanded clones get a size class; other rows say once, few or many, or leave the size out.

size: .; V: TRBV5-1; J: TRBJ1-2; length: 11; D: .; CDR3: CASRGDSGYTF; DNA: TGCGCCAGCAGGGGGGATAGTGGCTACACCTTC
size: .; V: TRBV11-2; J: TRBJ1-6; length: 17; D: .; CDR3: CASSLEDLGSRNSPLHF; DNA: TGTGCCAGCAGCTTAGAAGACCTTGGGTCTAGGAATTCACCCCTCCACTTT
size: .; V: TRBV6-6; J: TRBJ2-1; length: 13; D: TRBD2; CDR3: CASSNLAGGEQFF; DNA: TGTGCCAGCAGTAATCTAGCGGGGGGTGAGCAGTTCTTC
size: .; V: TRBV6-1; J: TRBJ2-5; length: 15; D: .; CDR3: CASSESPLGVETQYF; DNA: TGTGCCAGCAGTGAATCCCCATTGGGAGTGGAGACCCAGTACTTC
size: .; V: TRBV5-4; J: TRBJ1-3; length: 15; D: TRBD1; CDR3: CASSHGTASGNTIYF; DNA: TGCGCCAGCAGCCACGGGACAGCCTCTGGAAACACCATATATTTT
size: once; V: TRBV7-2; J: TRBJ1-1; length: 16; D: TRBD1; CDR3: CASSLVGRGRLTEAFF; DNA: TGTGCCAGCAGCTTAGTTGGCAGGGGGCGTTTGACTGAAGCTTTCTTT
size: .; V: TRBV5-1; J: TRBJ2-1; length: 14; D: TRBD2; CDR3: CASSRTSGYNEQFF; DNA: TGCGCCAGCAGTCGGACTAGCGGGTACAATGAGCAGTTCTTC
size: .; V: TRBV5-6; J: TRBJ2-7; length: 11; D: .; CDR3: CASSLDDEQYF; DNA: TGTGCCAGCAGCTTGGATGACGAGCAGTACTTC
size: .; V: TRBV5-1; J: TRBJ2-7; length: 10; D: .; CDR3: CASSLVEQYF; DNA: TGCGCCAGCAGCTTGGTCGAGCAGTACTTC
size: once; V: TRBV28; J: TRBJ2-7; length: 14; D: .; CDR3: CASSPPQARYEQYF; DNA: TGTGCCAGCAGTCCGCCACAGGCTAGGTACGAGCAGTACTTC
size: .; V: TRBV2; J: TRBJ2-2; length: 15; D: .; CDR3: CASSDLGAGTGELFF; DNA: TGTGCCAGCAGTGATTTGGGGGCGGGAACCGGGGAGCTGTTTTTT
size: .; V: TRBV29-1; J: TRBJ2-1; length: 12; D: .; CDR3: CSVGEPRGAQFF; DNA: TGCAGCGTTGGGGAACCCAGGGGAGCGCAGTTCTTC
size: .; V: TRBV7-3; J: TRBJ1-2; length: 14; D: .; CDR3: CASSVGQWDYGYTF; DNA: TGTGCCAGCAGCGTAGGGCAGTGGGACTATGGCTACACCTTC
size: .; V: TRBV2; J: TRBJ1-5; length: 15; D: .; CDR3: CASSEQGRSNQPQHF; DNA: TGTGCCAGCAGTGAACAGGGCCGGAGCAATCAGCCCCAGCATTTT
size: .; V: TRBV10-3; J: TRBJ2-1; length: 15; D: .; CDR3: CAISDRETTYNEQFF; DNA: TGTGCCATCAGTGATCGGGAGACTACCTACAATGAGCAGTTCTTC
size: .; V: TRBV29-1; J: TRBJ2-1; length: 12; D: .; CDR3: CSVVPRGNEQFF; DNA: TGCAGCGTAGTCCCACGAGGGAATGAGCAGTTCTTC
size: .; V: TRBV5-1; J: TRBJ1-2; length: 12; D: .; CDR3: CASSLNFYGYTF; DNA: TGCGCCAGCAGCCTTAACTTCTATGGCTACACCTTC
size: .; V: TRBV9; J: TRBJ1-1; length: 15; D: TRBD1; CDR3: CASSGRTGVNTEAFF; DNA: TGTGCCAGCAGCGGTCGGACAGGGGTGAACACTGAAGCTTTCTTT
size: .; V: TRBV7-9; J: TRBJ1-2; length: 13; D: .; CDR3: CASSLVPEYGYTF; DNA: TGTGCCAGCAGCTTAGTGCCGGAGTATGGCTACACCTTC
size: .; V: TRBV19; J: TRBJ1-6; length: 19; D: .; CDR3: CASSIDPGRRGTYNSPLHF; DNA: TGTGCCAGTAGTATAGATCCGGGTCGTAGGGGCACCTATAATTCACCCCTCCACTTT
size: .; V: TRBV7-2; J: TRBJ2-5; length: 13; D: TRBD2; CDR3: CASSLGLKETQYF; DNA: TGTGCCAGCAGCTTGGGACTAAAGGAGACCCAGTACTTC
size: .; V: TRBV7-3; J: TRBJ1-2; length: 12; D: .; CDR3: CASGQSNYGYTF; DNA: TGTGCCAGCGGCCAGTCCAACTATGGCTACACCTTC
size: .; V: TRBV7-9; J: TRBJ2-4; length: 18; D: TRBD1; CDR3: CASSPGQGVTIAKNIQYF; DNA: TGTGCCAGCAGCCCTGGACAGGGGGTAACGATAGCCAAAAACATTCAGTACTTC
size: .; V: TRBV5-1; J: TRBJ1-4; length: 15; D: .; CDR3: CASSLVVGQGEKLFF; DNA: TGCGCCAGCAGCTTGGTTGTGGGGCAAGGGGAAAAACTGTTTTTT
size: .; V: TRBV21-1; J: TRBJ1-1; length: 13; D: .; CDR3: CASSCRCGSEAFF; DNA: TGTGCCAGCAGCTGTCGTTGCGGGAGTGAAGCTTTCTTT
size: .; V: TRBV11-2; J: TRBJ1-2; length: 14; D: .; CDR3: CASSLVANLAGYTF; DNA: TGTGCCAGCAGCTTAGTGGCGAACCTGGCGGGCTACACCTTC
size: .; V: TRBV12-5; J: TRBJ2-1; length: 13; D: .; CDR3: CASGTPPGYEQFF; DNA: TGTGCTAGTGGTACGCCCCCCGGCTATGAGCAGTTCTTC
size: .; V: TRBV10-1; J: TRBJ2-5; length: 16; D: TRBD2; CDR3: CASSESGGDYQETQYF; DNA: TGCGCCAGCAGTGAGTCTGGGGGGGATTACCAAGAGACCCAGTACTTC
size: .; V: TRBV11-1; J: TRBJ2-3; length: 13; D: TRBD2; CDR3: CASSFGGADTQYF; DNA: TGTGCCAGCAGCTTCGGGGGGGCAGATACGCAGTATTTT
size: .; V: TRBV6-5; J: TRBJ2-7; length: 16; D: .; CDR3: CASSYQGGPGGYEQYF; DNA: TGTGCCAGCAGTTACCAAGGAGGGCCAGGGGGCTACGAGCAGTACTTC
size: .; V: TRBV2; J: TRBJ1-1; length: 13; D: .; CDR3: CATLSGTNTEAFF; DNA: TGTGCCACCCTATCGGGCACCAACACTGAAGCTTTCTTT
size: .; V: TRBV30; J: TRBJ2-1; length: 14; D: .; CDR3: CAWSVLFQYNEQFF; DNA: TGTGCCTGGAGTGTACTGTTTCAGTACAATGAGCAGTTCTTC
size: .; V: TRBV5-1; J: TRBJ1-2; length: 18; D: .; CDR3: CASSLTPTIPSANYGYTF; DNA: TGCGCCAGCAGCTTGACCCCGACCATACCTTCAGCTAACTATGGCTACACCTTC
size: once; V: TRBV5-1; J: TRBJ1-2; length: 16; D: .; CDR3: CASSRGAGDVGYGYTF; DNA: TGCGCCAGCAGCCGAGGGGCAGGGGACGTGGGCTATGGCTACACCTTC
size: once; V: TRBV6-5; J: TRBJ2-1; length: 15; D: .; CDR3: CASSVQRDSYNEQFF; DNA: TGTGCCAGCAGTGTCCAAAGAGACTCCTACAATGAGCAGTTCTTC
size: .; V: TRBV30; J: TRBJ1-2; length: 10; D: .; CDR3: CAWIGYGYTF; DNA: TGTGCCTGGATCGGGTATGGCTACACCTTC
size: .; V: TRBV18; J: TRBJ1-5; length: 14; D: TRBD1; CDR3: CASSPGTARQPQHF; DNA: TGTGCCAGCTCCCCAGGGACAGCCAGACAGCCCCAGCATTTT
size: .; V: TRBV30; J: TRBJ2-1; length: 14; D: .; CDR3: CAWSWAGYSNEQFF; DNA: TGTGCCTGGAGTTGGGCAGGGTATAGTAATGAGCAGTTCTTC
size: .; V: TRBV5-1; J: TRBJ1-2; length: 13; D: .; CDR3: CASSLEGRGGYTF; DNA: TGCGCCAGCAGCTTGGAAGGCAGGGGCGGCTACACCTTC
size: .; V: TRBV23-1; J: TRBJ1-5; length: 15; D: .; CDR3: CASSQWAGPNQPQHF; DNA: TGCGCCAGCAGTCAATGGGCAGGGCCTAATCAGCCCCAGCATTTT
size: .; V: TRBV5-4; J: TRBJ1-4; length: 15; D: TRBD1; CDR3: CASSNRDRGFEKLFF; DNA: TGCGCCAGCAGCAACCGGGACAGAGGGTTTGAAAAACTGTTTTTT
size: once; V: TRBV5-6; J: TRBJ2-5; length: 17; D: TRBD1; CDR3: CASSFGSPGQGWETQYF; DNA: TGTGCCAGCAGCTTTGGTTCACCCGGACAGGGATGGGAGACCCAGTACTTC
size: .; V: TRBV11-2; J: TRBJ2-7; length: 15; D: TRBD1; CDR3: CASATAKGADYEQYF; DNA: TGTGCCAGCGCCACGGCAAAGGGGGCTGACTACGAGCAGTACTTC
size: .; V: TRBV13; J: TRBJ1-1; length: 15; D: TRBD1; CDR3: CASSSPDRGNTEAFF; DNA: TGTGCCAGCAGCTCCCCCGACAGGGGAAACACTGAAGCTTTCTTT
size: .; V: TRBV11-2; J: TRBJ2-3; length: 17; D: TRBD2; CDR3: CASSLVRLAGYTDTQYF; DNA: TGTGCCAGCAGCTTAGTTCGACTAGCGGGTTACACAGATACGCAGTATTTT
size: once; V: TRBV14; J: TRBJ1-3; length: 18; D: .; CDR3: CASSRKGKGSDSGNTIYF; DNA: TGTGCCAGCAGCCGCAAAGGGAAGGGTTCCGACTCTGGAAACACCATATATTTT
size: .; V: TRBV5-4; J: TRBJ1-6; length: 14; D: .; CDR3: CASSLGGADPPLHF; DNA: TGTGCCAGCAGCTTGGGGGGGGCCGACCCACCCCTCCACTTT
size: .; V: TRBV7-3; J: TRBJ2-5; length: 14; D: .; CDR3: CASSLNAGLETQYF; DNA: TGTGCCAGCAGCTTAAACGCGGGATTAGAGACCCAGTACTTC
size: .; V: TRBV9; J: TRBJ1-3; length: 17; D: .; CDR3: CASSVGQQGGTGNTIYF; DNA: TGTGCCAGCAGCGTAGGTCAACAGGGAGGTACCGGAAACACCATATATTTT
size: .; V: TRBV5-1; J: TRBJ2-6; length: 17; D: .; CDR3: CASSPDPLVSGANVLTF; DNA: TGCGCCAGCAGCCCGGATCCGCTAGTCTCTGGGGCCAACGTCCTGACTTTC
size: .; V: TRBV5-1; J: TRBJ2-1; length: 16; D: TRBD2; CDR3: CASSLGGTSGTIEQFF; DNA: TGCGCCAGCAGCTTGGGCGGGACTAGCGGGACCATTGAGCAGTTCTTC
size: .; V: TRBV30; J: TRBJ2-5; length: 15; D: TRBD1; CDR3: CAWRPQGAGGETQYF; DNA: TGTGCCTGGCGGCCACAGGGGGCCGGGGGAGAGACCCAGTACTTC
size: .; V: TRBV5-4; J: TRBJ1-1; length: 11; D: .; CDR3: CASSSQAEAFF; DNA: TGTGCCAGCAGCTCCCAAGCTGAAGCTTTCTTT
size: .; V: TRBV28; J: TRBJ2-3; length: 18; D: TRBD2; CDR3: CASRPHPGTSGSTDTQYF; DNA: TGTGCCAGCAGACCCCACCCGGGGACTAGCGGAAGCACAGATACGCAGTATTTT
size: few; V: TRBV30; J: TRBJ1-5; length: 14; D: TRBD1; CDR3: CAWSADRGNQPQHF; DNA: TGTGCCTGGAGTGCGGACAGGGGCAATCAGCCCCAGCATTTT